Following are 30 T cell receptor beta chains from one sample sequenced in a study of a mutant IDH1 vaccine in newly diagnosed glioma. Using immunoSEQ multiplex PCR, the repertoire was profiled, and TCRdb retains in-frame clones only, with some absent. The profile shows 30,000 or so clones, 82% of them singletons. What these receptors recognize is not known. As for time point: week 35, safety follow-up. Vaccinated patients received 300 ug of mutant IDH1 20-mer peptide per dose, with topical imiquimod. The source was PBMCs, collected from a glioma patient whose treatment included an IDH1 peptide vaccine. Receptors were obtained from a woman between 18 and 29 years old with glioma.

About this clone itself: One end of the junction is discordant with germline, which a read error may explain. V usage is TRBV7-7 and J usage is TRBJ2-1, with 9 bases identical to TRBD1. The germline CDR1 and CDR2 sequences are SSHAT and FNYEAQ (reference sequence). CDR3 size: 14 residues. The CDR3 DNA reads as TGTGCTAGCAGCTTGGGACAGGGACAAAATGAGCAGTTCTTC. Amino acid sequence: CASSLGQGQNEQFF. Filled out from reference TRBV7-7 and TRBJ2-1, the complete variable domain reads GAGVSQSPRYKVTKRGQDVTLRCDPISSHATLYWYQQALGQGPEFLTYFNYEAQPDKSGLPSDRFSAERPEGSISTLTIQRTEQRDSAMYRCASSLGQGQNEQFFGPGTRLTVL.

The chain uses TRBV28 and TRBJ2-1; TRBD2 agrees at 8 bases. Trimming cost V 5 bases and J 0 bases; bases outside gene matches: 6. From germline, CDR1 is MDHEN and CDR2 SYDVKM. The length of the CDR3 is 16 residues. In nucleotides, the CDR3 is TGTGCCAGCAGTACTAGCGGAGCACTCTCCTACAATGAGCAGTTCTTC. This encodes CASSTSGALSYNEQFF.

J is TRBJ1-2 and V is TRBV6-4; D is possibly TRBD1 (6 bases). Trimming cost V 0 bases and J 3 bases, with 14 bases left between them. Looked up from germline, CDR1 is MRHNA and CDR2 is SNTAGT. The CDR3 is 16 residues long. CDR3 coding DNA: TGTGCCAGCAGTGACTCGGAGGGGGGGCGCGACTATGGCTACACCTTC. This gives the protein CASSDSEGGRDYGYTF.

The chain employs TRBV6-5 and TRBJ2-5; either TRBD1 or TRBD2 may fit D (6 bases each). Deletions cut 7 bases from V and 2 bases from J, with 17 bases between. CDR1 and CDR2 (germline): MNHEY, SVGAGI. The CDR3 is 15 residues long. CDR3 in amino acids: CASTKIGGHQETQYF. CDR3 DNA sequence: TGTGCCAGCACTAAAATTGGGGGGCATCAAGAGACCCAGTACTTC.

The CDR3, as DNA: TGTGCCAGCTCGCGGGGGGCCTTCGCTAGCACAGATACGCAGTATTTT. This translates into CASSRGAFASTDTQYF. The chain joins TRBV18 to TRBJ2-3; 8 bases are shared with TRBD2. Losses at the gene ends were 6 bases for V and 0 bases for J; bases not matched to a gene: 8. CDR3 size: 16 residues. CDR1 KGHSH and CDR2 LQKENI come from the germline V gene.

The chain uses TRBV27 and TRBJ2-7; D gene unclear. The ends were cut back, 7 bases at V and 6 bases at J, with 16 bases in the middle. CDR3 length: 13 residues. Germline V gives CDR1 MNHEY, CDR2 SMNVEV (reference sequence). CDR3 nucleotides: TGTGCCAGCACTGGAAGCCCACGGACCGAGCAGTACTTC. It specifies CASTGSPRTEQYF.

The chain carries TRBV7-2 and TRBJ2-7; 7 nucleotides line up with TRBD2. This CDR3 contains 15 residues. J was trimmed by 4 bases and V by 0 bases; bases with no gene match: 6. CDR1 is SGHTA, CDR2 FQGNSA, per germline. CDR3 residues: CASSLASIAGYEQYF. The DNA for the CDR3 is TGTGCCAGCAGCTTAGCGTCAATAGCGGGTTACGAGCAGTACTTC.

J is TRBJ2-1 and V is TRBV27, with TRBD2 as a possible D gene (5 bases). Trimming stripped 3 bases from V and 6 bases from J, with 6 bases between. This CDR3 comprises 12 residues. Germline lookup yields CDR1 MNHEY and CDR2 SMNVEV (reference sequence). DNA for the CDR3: TGTGCCAGCAGTTTCGGACTCAATGAGCAGTTCTTC. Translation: CASSFGLNEQFF.

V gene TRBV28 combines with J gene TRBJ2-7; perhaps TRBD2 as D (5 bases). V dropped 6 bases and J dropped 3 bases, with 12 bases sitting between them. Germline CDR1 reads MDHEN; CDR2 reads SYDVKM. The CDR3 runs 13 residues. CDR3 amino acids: CASSFGLGYEQYF. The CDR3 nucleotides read TGTGCCAGCAGCTTCGGACTGGGCTACGAGCAGTACTTC. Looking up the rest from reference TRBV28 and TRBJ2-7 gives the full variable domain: DVKVTQSSRYLVKRTGEKVFLECVQDMDHENMFWYRQDPGLGLRLIYFSYDVKMKEKGDIPEGYSVSREKKERFSLILESASTNQTSMYLCASSFGLGYEQYFGPGTRLTVT.

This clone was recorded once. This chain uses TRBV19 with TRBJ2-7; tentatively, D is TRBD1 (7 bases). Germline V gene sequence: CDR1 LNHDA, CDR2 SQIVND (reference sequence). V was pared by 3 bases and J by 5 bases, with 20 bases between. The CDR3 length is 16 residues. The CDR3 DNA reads TGTGCCAGTAGTATGGGGGGTCGACAGGGATCTCACGAGCAGTACTTC. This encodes CASSMGGRQGSHEQYF.

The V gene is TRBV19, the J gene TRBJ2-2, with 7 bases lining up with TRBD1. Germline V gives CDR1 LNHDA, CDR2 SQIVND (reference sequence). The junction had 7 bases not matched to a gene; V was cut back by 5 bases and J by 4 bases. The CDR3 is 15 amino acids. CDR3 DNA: TGTGCCAGTAGTCTCCAGACAGGGCTCACCGGGGAGCTGTTTTTT. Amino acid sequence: CASSLQTGLTGELFF.

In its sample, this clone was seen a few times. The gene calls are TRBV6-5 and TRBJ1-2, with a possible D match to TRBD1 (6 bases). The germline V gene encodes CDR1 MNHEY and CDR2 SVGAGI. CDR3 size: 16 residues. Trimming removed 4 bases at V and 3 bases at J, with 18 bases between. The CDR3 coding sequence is TGTGCCAGCAGTTCGGTTTCGGGGGGCATACACTATGGCTACACCTTC. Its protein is CASSSVSGGIHYGYTF.

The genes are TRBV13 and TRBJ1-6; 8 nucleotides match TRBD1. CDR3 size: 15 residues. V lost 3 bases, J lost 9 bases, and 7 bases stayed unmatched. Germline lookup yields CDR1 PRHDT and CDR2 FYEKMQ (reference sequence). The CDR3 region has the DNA TGTGCCAGCAGCTTGTCAGGGGGCTATGGTTCACCCCTCCACTTT. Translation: CASSLSGGYGSPLHF.

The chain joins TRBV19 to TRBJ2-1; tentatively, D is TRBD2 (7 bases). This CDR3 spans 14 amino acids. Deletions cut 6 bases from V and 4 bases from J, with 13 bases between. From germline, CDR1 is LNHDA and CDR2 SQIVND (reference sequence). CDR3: CASRGGGRYNEQFF. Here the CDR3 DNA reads TGTGCCAGTAGAGGGGGGGGCCGGTACAATGAGCAGTTCTTC.

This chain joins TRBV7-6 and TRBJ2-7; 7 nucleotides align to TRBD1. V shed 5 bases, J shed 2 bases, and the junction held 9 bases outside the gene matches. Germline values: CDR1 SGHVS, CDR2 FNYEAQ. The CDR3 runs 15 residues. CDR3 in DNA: TGTGCCAGCAGCAAGGGGGCAGGGGGTCCCTACGAGCAGTACTTC. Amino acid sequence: CASSKGAGGPYEQYF. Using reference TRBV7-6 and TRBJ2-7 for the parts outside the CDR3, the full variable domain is GAGVSQSPRYKVTKRGQDVALRCDPISGHVSLYWYRQALGQGPEFLTYFNYEAQQDKSGLPNDRFSAERPEGSISTLTIQRTEQRDSAMYRCASSKGAGGPYEQYFGPGTRLTVT.

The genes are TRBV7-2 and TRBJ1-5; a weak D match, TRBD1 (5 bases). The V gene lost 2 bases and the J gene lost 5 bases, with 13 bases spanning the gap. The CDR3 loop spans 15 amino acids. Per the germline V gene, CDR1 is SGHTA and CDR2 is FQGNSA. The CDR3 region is CASSLSFGAHQPQHF. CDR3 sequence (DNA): TGTGCCAGCAGCTTAAGTTTCGGGGCTCATCAGCCCCAGCATTTT.

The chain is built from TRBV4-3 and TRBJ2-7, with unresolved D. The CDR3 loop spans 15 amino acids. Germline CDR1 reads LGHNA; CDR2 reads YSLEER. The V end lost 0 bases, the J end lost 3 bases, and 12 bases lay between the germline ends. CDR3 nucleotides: TGCGCCAGCAGCCAAGATCATCCAGCGAACTACGAGCAGTACTTC. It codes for CASSQDHPANYEQYF.

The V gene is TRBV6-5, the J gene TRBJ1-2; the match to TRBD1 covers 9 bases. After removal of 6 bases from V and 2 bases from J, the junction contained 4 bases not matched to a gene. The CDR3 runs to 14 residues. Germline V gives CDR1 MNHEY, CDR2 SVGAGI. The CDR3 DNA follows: TGTGCCAGCAGAAGGGACAGGGCCAACTATGGCTACACCTTC. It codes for CASRRDRANYGYTF.

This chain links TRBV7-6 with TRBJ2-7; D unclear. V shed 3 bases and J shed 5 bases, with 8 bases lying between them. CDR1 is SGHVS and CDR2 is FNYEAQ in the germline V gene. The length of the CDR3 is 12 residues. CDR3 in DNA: TGTGCCAGCAGCTTCAACGGAGACGAGCAGTACTTC. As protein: CASSFNGDEQYF.

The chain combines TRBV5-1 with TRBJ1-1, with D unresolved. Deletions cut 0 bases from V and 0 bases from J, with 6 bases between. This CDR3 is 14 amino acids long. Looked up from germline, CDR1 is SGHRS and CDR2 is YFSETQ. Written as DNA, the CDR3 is TGCGCCAGCAGCTTGGGGTATATGAACACTGAAGCTTTCTTT. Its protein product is CASSLGYMNTEAFF.

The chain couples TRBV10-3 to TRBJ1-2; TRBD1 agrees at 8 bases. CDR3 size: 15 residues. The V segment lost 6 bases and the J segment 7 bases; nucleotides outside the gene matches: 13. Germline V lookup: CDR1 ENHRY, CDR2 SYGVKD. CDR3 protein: CAIREGQVDGGGYTF. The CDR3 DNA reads TGTGCCATCAGAGAGGGACAGGTCGATGGAGGTGGCTACACCTTC.

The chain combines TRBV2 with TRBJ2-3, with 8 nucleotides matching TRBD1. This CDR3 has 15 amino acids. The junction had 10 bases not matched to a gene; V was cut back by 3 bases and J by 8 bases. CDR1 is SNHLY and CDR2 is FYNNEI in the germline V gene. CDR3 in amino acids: CASSEQGATVGTQYF. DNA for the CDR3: TGTGCCAGCAGTGAGCAGGGGGCGACAGTTGGTACGCAGTATTTT.

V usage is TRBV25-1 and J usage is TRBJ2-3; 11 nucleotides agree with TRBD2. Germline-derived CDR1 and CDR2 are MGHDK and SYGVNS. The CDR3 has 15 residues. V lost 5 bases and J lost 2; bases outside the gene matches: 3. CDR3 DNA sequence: TGTGCCAGCAGTACACTAGCGGGGGCCACAGATACGCAGTATTTT. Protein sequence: CASSTLAGATDTQYF.

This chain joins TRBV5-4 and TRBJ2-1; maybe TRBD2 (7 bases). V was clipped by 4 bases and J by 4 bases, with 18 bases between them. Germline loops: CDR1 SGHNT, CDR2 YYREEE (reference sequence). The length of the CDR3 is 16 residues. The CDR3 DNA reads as TGTGCCAGCAGCCCTAAAGCCGGGGGGCTATACAATGAGCAGTTCTTC. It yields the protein CASSPKAGGLYNEQFF.

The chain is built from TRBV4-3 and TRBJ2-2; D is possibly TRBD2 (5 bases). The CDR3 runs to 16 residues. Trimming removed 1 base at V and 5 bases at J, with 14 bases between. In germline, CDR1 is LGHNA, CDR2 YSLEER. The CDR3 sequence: CASSQGIGEWTGELFF. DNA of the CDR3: TGCGCCAGCAGCCAAGGTATCGGGGAGTGGACCGGGGAGCTGTTTTTT.

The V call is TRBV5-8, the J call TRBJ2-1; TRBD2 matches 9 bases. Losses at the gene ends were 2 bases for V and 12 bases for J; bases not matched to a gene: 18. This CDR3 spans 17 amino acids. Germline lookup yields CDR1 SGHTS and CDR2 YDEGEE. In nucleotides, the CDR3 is TGTGCCAGCAGCTTATTAACACTAGCGGGCGGGTCTGGTGGGCAGTTCTTC. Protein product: CASSLLTLAGGSGGQFF.

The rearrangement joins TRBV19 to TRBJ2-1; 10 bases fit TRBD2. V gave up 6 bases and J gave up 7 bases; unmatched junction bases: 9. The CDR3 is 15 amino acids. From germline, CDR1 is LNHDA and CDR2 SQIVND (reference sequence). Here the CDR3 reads CASSPSGRAWNEQFF. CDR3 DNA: TGTGCCAGTAGCCCGAGCGGGAGGGCCTGGAATGAGCAGTTCTTC.

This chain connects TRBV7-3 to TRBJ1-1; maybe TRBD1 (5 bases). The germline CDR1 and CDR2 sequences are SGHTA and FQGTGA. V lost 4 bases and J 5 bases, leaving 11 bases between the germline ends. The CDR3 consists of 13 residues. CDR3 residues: CASSSPGRTEAFF. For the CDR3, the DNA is TGTGCCAGCAGCTCGCCGGGACGGACTGAAGCTTTCTTT. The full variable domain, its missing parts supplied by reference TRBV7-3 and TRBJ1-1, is GAGVSQTPSNKVTEKGKYVELRCDPISGHTALYWYRQSLGQGPEFLIYFQGTGAADDSGLPNDRFFAVRPEGSVSTLKIQRTERGDSAVYLCASSSPGRTEAFFGQGTRLTVV.

The CDR3 DNA reads TGTGCCAGCGTGCCGGGACTAGCGAACACCGGGGAGCTGTTTTTT. Translated: CASVPGLANTGELFF. V is TRBV18 and J is TRBJ2-2; 8 nucleotides agree with TRBD2. The CDR3 loop spans 15 amino acids. CDR1 and CDR2 from the germline V gene are KGHSH and LQKENI. The trim removed 8 bases at V and 0 bases at J, leaving 5 bases unmatched. Full variable domain (rest looked up from reference TRBV18 and TRBJ2-2): NAGVMQNPRHLVRRRGQEARLRCSPMKGHSHVYWYRQLPEEGLKFMVYLQKENIIDESGMPKERFSAEFPKEGPSILRIQQVVRGDSAAYFCASVPGLANTGELFFGEGSRLTVL.

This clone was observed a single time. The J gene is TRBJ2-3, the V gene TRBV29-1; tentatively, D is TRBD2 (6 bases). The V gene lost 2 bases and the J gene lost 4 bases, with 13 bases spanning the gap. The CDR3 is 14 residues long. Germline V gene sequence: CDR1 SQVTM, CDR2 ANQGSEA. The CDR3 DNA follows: TGCAGCGTTGAAACTAGCCCCGGCCCAGATACGCAGTATTTT. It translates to CSVETSPGPDTQYF.